This TCR beta chain is from a study of T cells after yellow fever vaccination. TCRdb re-called the 5' RACE reads through MiXCR, storing one row per CDR3 protein. The profile shows about 300,000 distinct CDR3 sequences, around 10% of them singletons. Turning to this clonotype: An end of the junction does not agree with germline; a read error may underlie this.

Germline loops: CDR1 SGHNT, CDR2 YYREEE (reference sequence). This CDR3 contains 15 residues. The chain links TRBV5-4 to TRBJ2-5; 9 bases line up with TRBD2. Sequencing used CD4+ T cells sorted from PBMCs, obtained 5 days after the yellow fever booster vaccination. The receptor comes from a man younger than 30 who received the YFV17D yellow fever vaccine. The CDR3 sequence: CASSLISGGRETEYF. CDR3 DNA sequence: TGTGCCAGCAGCTTGATAAGCGGGGGGCGGGAGACCGAGTACTTC.